The 8 T cell receptor beta chains below all came from one sample that was sequenced in a study of shared clonotypes between healthy human individuals. Libraries were prepared by immunoSEQ multiplex PCR; TCRdb keeps only in-frame clonotypes and omits some of them. Of fewer than 650,000 clones detected, around 76% appear once; the ten largest clones hold 12%. Sequencing was performed on PBMCs. The receptors were gathered from a woman in her forties in good health. Some clones in this sample may be carry-over from other donors' samples.

The V call is TRBV5-1, the J call TRBJ2-1; 9 positions match TRBD1. CDR1 and CDR2 from the germline V gene are SGHRS and YFSETQ. The CDR3 loop spans 17 amino acids. V shed 4 bases and J 5 bases; nucleotides not matched to a gene: 13. In DNA form, the CDR3 reads TGCGCCAGCAGCGATTCTCCCCGCGGACAGGGGAACAATGAGCAGTTCTTC. Translated: CASSDSPRGQGNNEQFF.

The chain couples TRBV5-4 to TRBJ2-5, with 10 bases identical to TRBD2. Germline V gene sequence: CDR1 SGHNT, CDR2 YYREEE (reference sequence). The CDR3 is 15 amino acids. The ends lost 4 bases at V and 5 bases at J; junction bases unmatched: 8. Here the CDR3 DNA reads TGTGCCAGCAGCAATATAGCGGGAGGCCAGGAGACCCAGTACTTC. It translates to CASSNIAGGQETQYF.

This chain links TRBV28 with TRBJ2-7; no clear D. Trimming removed 8 bases at V and 4 bases at J, with 9 bases between. The CDR3 loop spans 11 amino acids. Germline assignment: CDR1 MDHEN and CDR2 SYDVKM. CDR3 protein: CASWSGYEQYF. The DNA of the CDR3 is TGTGCCAGCTGGTCCGGGTACGAGCAGTACTTC.

CDR3 coding DNA: TGTGCCAGGACCGGGACCATGGTGTATGAGCAGTTCTTC. Amino acid sequence: CARTGTMVYEQFF. The J gene is TRBJ2-1, the V gene TRBV9; D is tentatively TRBD1 or TRBD2 (5 bases each). Trimming took 8 bases from V and 8 from J, leaving 17 bases between them. The CDR3 contains 13 residues. Germline V gene data show CDR1 as SGDLS and CDR2 as YYNGEE.

The chain combines TRBV10-3 with TRBJ1-2; TRBD1 agrees at 8 bases. From germline, CDR1 is ENHRY and CDR2 SYGVKD. The CDR3 is made up of 17 amino acids. With V trimmed by 4 bases and J by 2 bases, 12 bases remained unmatched. CDR3 protein: CAISGGLGQGENYGYTF. The CDR3, as DNA: TGTGCCATCAGTGGAGGTTTAGGACAGGGAGAAAACTATGGCTACACCTTC.

The rearrangement uses TRBV15 and TRBJ1-1; D unresolved. Germline V gene lookup returns CDR1 LNHNV and CDR2 YYDKDF (reference sequence). This CDR3 comprises 14 residues. V was shortened by 1 base and J by 3 bases, with 9 bases between the two germline ends. CDR3 bases: TGTGCCACCAGCAGAGGTTCGGGCGACACTGAAGCTTTCTTT. Its protein product is CATSRGSGDTEAFF.

V usage is TRBV6-5 and J usage is TRBJ2-5, with 12 bases matching TRBD2. The J call may not be correct, given that the DNA end is closer to TRBJ2-7. CDR3 length: 14 residues. Germline CDR1 reads MNHEY; CDR2 reads SVGAGI. The CDR3 DNA is TGTGCCAGCAGACCGGGACTAGCGGGCTACGAGCAGTACTTC. Its translation is CASRPGLAGYEQYF.

This clone has just one count. The chain combines TRBV9 with TRBJ2-3; 13 bases are shared with TRBD2. Germline V gene sequence: CDR1 SGDLS, CDR2 YYNGEE. Losses at the gene ends were 2 bases for V and 1 base for J; bases not matched to a gene: 1. The CDR3 runs 16 residues. The CDR3 coding sequence is TGTGCCAGCAGCGTCGGGACTAGCGGGGGCACAGATACGCAGTATTTT. Its protein is CASSVGTSGGTDTQYF.